This is a list of T cell receptor beta chains from one sample in a study of OX40 agonist ivuxolimab in advanced cancers. Sequencing used immunoSEQ multiplex PCR; TCRdb keeps in-frame clones, though not all of them. The sample yields 90,000 or so clones, about 91% seen once. The sample was CD4+ or CD8+ T cells sorted from blood, taken in a trial of the OX40 agonist ivuxolimab. The receptors were sampled from an adult with an advanced solid tumor such as melanoma, head and neck, liver or kidney cancer. The CDR3 runs from the conserved cysteine through the conserved F or W. The order of the fields is V gene, D gene, J gene, clone size, CDR3 protein, CDR3 DNA. A D gene is named only where the DNA matches it firmly. Clone size appears in some rows only: once, few, many, or a class for an expanded clone.

v_gene: TRBV11-2; d_gene: TRBD2; j_gene: TRBJ2-2; abundance: NA; CDR3aa: CASSWSTSGGTGELFF; CDR3nt: TGTGCCAGCAGCTGGTCGACTAGCGGGGGGACCGGGGAGCTGTTTTTT
v_gene: TRBV5-4; d_gene: NA; j_gene: TRBJ2-3; abundance: NA; CDR3aa: CASSLDARTSTDTQYF; CDR3nt: TGTGCCAGCAGCTTGGATGCCAGAACTAGCACAGATACGCAGTATTTT
v_gene: TRBV5-1; d_gene: NA; j_gene: TRBJ2-1; abundance: NA; CDR3aa: CASSLALGLEQFF; CDR3nt: TGCGCCAGCAGCTTGGCCTTGGGACTTGAGCAGTTCTTC
v_gene: TRBV7-7; d_gene: NA; j_gene: TRBJ2-2; abundance: NA; CDR3aa: CASSPGVGNTGELFF; CDR3nt: TGTGCTAGCAGCCCTGGAGTGGGGAACACCGGGGAGCTGTTTTTT
v_gene: TRBV5-1; d_gene: NA; j_gene: TRBJ1-5; abundance: NA; CDR3aa: CASSPSGNSNQPQHF; CDR3nt: TGCGCCAGCAGCCCATCTGGTAATAGCAATCAGCCCCAGCATTTT
v_gene: TRBV6-5; d_gene: NA; j_gene: TRBJ1-1; abundance: NA; CDR3aa: CASSRVMNTEAFF; CDR3nt: TGTGCCAGCAGTAGGGTTATGAACACTGAAGCTTTCTTT
v_gene: TRBV7-2; d_gene: NA; j_gene: TRBJ1-2; abundance: NA; CDR3aa: CASSLATGRYGYTF; CDR3nt: TGTGCCAGCAGCTTAGCTACAGGACGCTATGGCTACACCTTC
v_gene: TRBV7-2; d_gene: NA; j_gene: TRBJ1-5; abundance: NA; CDR3aa: CATSGEVDQPQHF; CDR3nt: TGTGCCACTTCGGGTGAGGTTGATCAGCCCCAGCATTTT
v_gene: TRBV30; d_gene: NA; j_gene: TRBJ1-2; abundance: NA; CDR3aa: CAWSTLDKELYGYTF; CDR3nt: TGTGCCTGGAGTACCTTGGACAAGGAGCTATATGGCTACACCTTC
v_gene: TRBV4-2; d_gene: TRBD1; j_gene: TRBJ2-2; abundance: NA; CDR3aa: CASSPGQGAAGELFF; CDR3nt: TGTGCCAGCAGCCCGGGACAGGGAGCAGCCGGGGAGCTGTTTTTT
v_gene: TRBV7-2; d_gene: NA; j_gene: TRBJ1-1; abundance: once; CDR3aa: CASSFTRGNTEAFF; CDR3nt: TGTGCCAGCAGCTTTACCAGGGGTAACACTGAAGCTTTCTTT